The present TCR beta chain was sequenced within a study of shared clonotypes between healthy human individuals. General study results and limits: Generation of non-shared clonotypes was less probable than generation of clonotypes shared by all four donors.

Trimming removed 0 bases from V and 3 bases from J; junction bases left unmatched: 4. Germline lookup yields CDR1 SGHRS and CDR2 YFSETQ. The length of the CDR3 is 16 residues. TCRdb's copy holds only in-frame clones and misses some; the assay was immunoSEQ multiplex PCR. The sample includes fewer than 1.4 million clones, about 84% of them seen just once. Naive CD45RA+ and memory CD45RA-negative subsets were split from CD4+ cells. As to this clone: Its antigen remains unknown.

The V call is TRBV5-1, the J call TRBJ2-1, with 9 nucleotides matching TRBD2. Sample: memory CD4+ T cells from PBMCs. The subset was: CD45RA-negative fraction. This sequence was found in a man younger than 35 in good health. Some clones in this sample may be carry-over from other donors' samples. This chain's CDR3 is CASSLELAGNYNEQFF. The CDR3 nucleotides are TGCGCCAGCAGCTTGGAGCTAGCGGGGAACTACAATGAGCAGTTCTTC.